This T cell receptor beta chain is from a study of cytomegalovirus exposure and HLA in healthy donors. Across the whole study: Across 300 to 400 genotyped donors, 81% landed in the Caucasian-associated ancestry cluster. Study-wide results and caveats: The study recorded about 150 TCR beta chains that were cytomegalovirus-associated. Trimming of TCR beta V- and J-genes showed a link, identified in a later analysis, to a missense DCLRE1C variant. By a later analysis, the bulk of CMV-associated TCR beta chains appeared HLA-restricted.

Points on this clone: Its antigen is unknown.

PCR employed 60 Vbeta and 13 Jbeta primers. Sequenced by immunoSEQ multiplex PCR; TCRdb stores in-frame clones only, minus some. The repertoire holds more than 85,000 clones, with 79% as singletons. The specimen sequenced was PBMCs. This clonotype originated in a female donor in good health and CMV-seropositive.

The CDR3 sequence is CASSLGFLAGGSTDTQYF. The CDR3 DNA sequence: TGCGCCAGCAGCTTGGGGTTCCTAGCGGGAGGTTCCACAGATACGCAGTATTTT. The chain has TRBV5-1 and TRBJ2-3, with 11 nucleotides matching TRBD2. The germline CDR1 and CDR2 sequences are SGHRS and YFSETQ. This CDR3 has 18 residues. Unmatched junction bases numbered 8, after V lost 0 bases and J lost 2 bases.